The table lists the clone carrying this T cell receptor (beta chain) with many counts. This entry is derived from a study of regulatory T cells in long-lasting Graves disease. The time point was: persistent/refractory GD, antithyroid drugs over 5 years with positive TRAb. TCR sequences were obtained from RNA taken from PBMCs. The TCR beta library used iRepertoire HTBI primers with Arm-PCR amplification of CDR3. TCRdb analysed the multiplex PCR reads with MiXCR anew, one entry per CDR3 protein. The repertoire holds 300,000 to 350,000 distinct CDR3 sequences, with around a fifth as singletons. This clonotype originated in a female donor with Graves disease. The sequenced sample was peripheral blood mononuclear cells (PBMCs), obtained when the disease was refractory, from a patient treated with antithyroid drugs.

CDR3 DNA: TGTGCCAGCAGTTCGACAGGGGGCGCGGCCGGGGAGCTGTTTTTT. Its translation is CASSSTGGAAGELFF. This chain uses TRBV28 with TRBJ2-2, with TRBD1 matching 10 bases. CDR1 and CDR2 from the germline V gene are MDHEN and SYDVKM. Trimming at V came to 4 bases and at J to 6 bases, leaving 5 bases not matched to a gene. This CDR3 spans 15 amino acids.